The 28 T cell receptor beta chains below were found in one sample sequenced in a study of cytomegalovirus exposure and HLA in healthy donors. Primers for the PCR totalled 60 Vbeta and 13 Jbeta. TCRdb keeps only in-frame clones here, not all; method: immunoSEQ multiplex PCR. The table for this sample gives roughly 120,000 clones. The sequenced sample consisted of PBMCs. The receptors here all came from a man younger than 40 in good health and CMV-seronegative.

V and J are TRBV30 and TRBJ2-5, with D possibly matching TRBD1 (5 bases). The V gene's germline CDR1 is GTSNPN and CDR2 SVGIG (reference sequence). Trimming took 2 bases from V and 4 from J, leaving 8 bases between them. The CDR3 sequence is 12 residues long. This CDR3 reads CAWSRQGETQYF. The CDR3, as DNA: TGTGCCTGGAGTAGGCAGGGAGAGACCCAGTACTTC.

The chain recombines TRBV27 with TRBJ1-5; D remains ambiguous. Deletions cut 5 bases from V and 4 bases from J, with 9 bases between. Per the germline V gene, CDR1 is MNHEY and CDR2 is SMNVEV (reference sequence). The CDR3 contains 13 residues. CDR3: CASSRSRNQPQHF. CDR3 DNA sequence: TGTGCCAGCAGTCGGTCGCGAAATCAGCCCCAGCATTTT.

Note on this clone: Relative to the germline gene, one junction end is altered; a read error may explain this. The rearrangement joins TRBV29-1 to TRBJ2-5; 8 nucleotides align to TRBD1. The germline V gene has CDR1 SQVTM and CDR2 ANQGSEA. The CDR3 runs to 12 residues. The CDR3 bases are TGCAGCGCTGAAGGACAGGGCGAGACCCAGTACTTC. Translation: CSAEGQGETQYF.

V and J are TRBV6-5 and TRBJ2-1; no definite D call. V lost 5 bases, J lost 3 bases, and 8 bases lay in between. Germline-derived CDR1 and CDR2 are MNHEY and SVGAGI. There are 13 residues in the CDR3. The chain's CDR3 is CASSIAFYNEQFF. Here the CDR3 DNA reads TGTGCCAGCAGTATAGCCTTCTACAATGAGCAGTTCTTC.

This chain links TRBV28 with TRBJ1-1; maybe TRBD1 (6 bases). CDR1 is MDHEN, CDR2 SYDVKM, per germline. V was cut by 2 bases and J by 4 bases, with 14 bases left in between. This CDR3 has 15 residues. The CDR3 coding sequence is TGTGCCAGCAGTTTACAAACGGACAGAACCACTGAAGCTTTCTTT. It yields the protein CASSLQTDRTTEAFF.

The rearrangement links TRBV7-2 to TRBJ2-6; 10 bases are a match to TRBD1. CDR3 length equals 16 residues. CDR1 SGHTA and CDR2 FQGNSA come from the germline V gene. Trimming took 5 bases from V and 2 from J; bases not matched to a gene: 3. The DNA for the CDR3 is TGTGCCAGCAGCCCAGGACAGGGGGCTGGGGCCAACGTCCTGACTTTC. Protein sequence: CASSPGQGAGANVLTF.

The chain uses TRBV5-1 and TRBJ2-3, with D perhaps matching TRBD2 (5 bases). V shed 0 bases and J shed 1 base, with 6 bases lying between them. The CDR3 length is 14 residues. Germline loops: CDR1 SGHRS, CDR2 YFSETQ. CDR3 sequence (DNA): TGCGCCAGCAGCTTGGCGCGGGGCACAGATACGCAGTATTTT. Residues: CASSLARGTDTQYF.

The V gene is TRBV11-1, the J gene TRBJ1-1; perhaps TRBD1 as D (6 bases). The germline gives CDR1 SGHAT, CDR2 FQDESV (reference sequence). The CDR3 is 16 residues long. The germline V and J ends were trimmed by 2 bases and 5 bases, with 18 bases remaining between them. The CDR3 region has the DNA TGTGCCAGCAGCTTATCCCTACAGGGTTCGGGAACTGAAGCTTTCTTT. Translating it yields CASSLSLQGSGTEAFF.

This chain joins TRBV4-3 and TRBJ2-7; 7 positions match TRBD1. J was trimmed by 3 bases and V by 2 bases; bases with no gene match: 4. The CDR3 length is 14 residues. The V gene's germline CDR1 is LGHNA and CDR2 YSLEER. CDR3 sequence (DNA): TGCGCCAGCAGCCAATTGACAGGGAACTACGAGCAGTACTTC. Its translation is CASSQLTGNYEQYF.

The chain is built from TRBV5-6 and TRBJ2-1; no clear D gene. This CDR3 comprises 12 residues. The V end lost 0 bases, the J end lost 14 bases, and 12 bases lay between the germline ends. The germline V gene encodes CDR1 SGHDT and CDR2 YYEEEE. CDR3 in amino acids: CASSLGAQAKFF. Written as DNA, the CDR3 is TGTGCCAGCAGCTTGGGAGCTCAGGCAAAGTTCTTC.

This chain links TRBV30 with TRBJ1-2; no clear D. This CDR3 comprises 14 residues. Germline V gives CDR1 GTSNPN, CDR2 SVGIG (reference sequence). V was trimmed by 2 bases and J by 2 bases, leaving 12 bases between them. CDR3 residues: CAWSTQRGNYGYTF. CDR3 bases: TGTGCCTGGAGTACACAGCGGGGAAACTATGGCTACACCTTC.

The chain carries TRBV5-4 and TRBJ1-1; 10 bases line up with TRBD1. Looked up from germline, CDR1 is SGHNT and CDR2 is YYREEE (reference sequence). The J segment lost 6 bases and the V segment lost 5 bases, leaving 13 bases of the junction unmatched. The CDR3 consists of 16 residues. Written as DNA, the CDR3 is TGTGCCAGCAGAAACCGGGACAGGGGCGTTGGAGCTGAAGCTTTCTTT. Its translation is CASRNRDRGVGAEAFF.

The rearrangement joins TRBV2 to TRBJ2-1, with 9 bases aligning to TRBD2. The ends lost 4 bases at V and 3 bases at J; junction bases unmatched: 4. This CDR3 comprises 15 residues. Germline V gene data show CDR1 as SNHLY and CDR2 as FYNNEI. The CDR3 region is CASSVTAGGYNEQFF. Written as DNA, the CDR3 is TGTGCCAGCAGTGTTACAGCGGGGGGCTACAATGAGCAGTTCTTC.

J is TRBJ1-1 and V is TRBV5-1, with 7 bases that match TRBD1. CDR3 length equals 14 residues. Germline loops: CDR1 SGHRS, CDR2 YFSETQ. V shed 6 bases and J 5 bases; nucleotides not matched to a gene: 10. The CDR3, as DNA: TGCGCCAGCACTATAGGGGGCGGAGGGACTGAAGCTTTCTTT. It yields the protein CASTIGGGGTEAFF.

The chain is built from TRBV30 and TRBJ1-6; 12 positions match TRBD1. The trim removed 3 bases at V and 7 bases at J, leaving 10 bases unmatched. CDR1 is GTSNPN, CDR2 SVGIG, per germline (reference sequence). The length of the CDR3 is 17 residues. CDR3 region: CAWSIGTGGAENSPLHF. The CDR3 DNA reads TGTGCCTGGAGCATTGGGACAGGGGGCGCGGAGAATTCACCCCTCCACTTT.

The rearrangement uses TRBV9 and TRBJ2-3; D is possibly TRBD2 (5 bases). Germline assignment: CDR1 SGDLS and CDR2 YYNGEE. CDR3 length: 16 residues. The CDR3 reads CADCGLPAPSTDTQYF. CDR3 in DNA: TGTGCAGACTGCGGGCTTCCGGCCCCTAGCACAGATACGCAGTATTTT. Based on the CDR3 plus reference TRBV9 and TRBJ2-3, the full variable domain is DSGVTQTPKHLITATGQRVTLRCSPRSGDLSVYWYQQSLDQGLQFLIQYYNGEERAKGNILERFSAQQFPDLHSELNLSSLELGDSALYFCADCGLPAPSTDTQYFGPGTRLTVL.

J is TRBJ1-1 and V is TRBV7-6; D uncertain. Trimming removed 5 bases at V and 0 bases at J, with 16 bases between. Germline assignment: CDR1 SGHVS and CDR2 FNYEAQ. The CDR3 consists of 16 residues. As DNA, the CDR3 is TGTGCCAGCAGCACAACAGCACTGTTCATGAACACTGAAGCTTTCTTT. Its protein is CASSTTALFMNTEAFF.

CDR3 in DNA: TGTGCCACCAGTTCGAGAGACGTCGAGGAGAAGCAGTTCTTC. As protein: CATSSRDVEEKQFF. The J gene is TRBJ2-1, the V gene TRBV15; D is uncertain. V was clipped by 6 bases and J by 11 bases, with 20 bases between them. Germline V lookup: CDR1 LNHNV, CDR2 YYDKDF (reference sequence). The CDR3 extends over 14 amino acids.

The CDR3, as DNA: TGCGCCAGCAGCGTAGGGACTAGCGGGGGGCGGTCTGGGGCCAACGTCCTGACTTTC. Translating it yields CASSVGTSGGRSGANVLTF. The V gene is TRBV10-1, the J gene TRBJ2-6; 15 bases map to TRBD2. Losses at the gene ends were 6 bases for V and 1 base for J; bases not matched to a gene: 7. CDR1 is WNHNN and CDR2 is SYGVQD in the germline V gene (reference sequence). CDR3 length: 19 amino acids.

The genes are TRBV6-5 and TRBJ2-3; the D gene is possibly TRBD1 (5 bases). The CDR3 runs 15 residues. Germline CDR1 is MNHEY and CDR2 is SVGAGI. Trimming left V 5 bases short and J 4 bases short, with 16 bases between. CDR3 sequence reads: CASSSRGLGPDTQYF. Written as DNA, the CDR3 is TGTGCCAGCAGTAGCCGCGGTTTGGGGCCAGATACGCAGTATTTT.

V is TRBV5-1 and J is TRBJ1-5; D might be TRBD1 (5 bases). The CDR3 is 14 residues long. Germline values: CDR1 SGHRS, CDR2 YFSETQ. V was clipped by 4 bases and J by 0 bases, with 8 bases between them. This CDR3 reads CASSPGNSNQPQHF. The CDR3 DNA reads TGCGCCAGCAGCCCAGGGAATAGCAATCAGCCCCAGCATTTT.

V usage is TRBV7-8 and J usage is TRBJ1-5, with a possible D match to TRBD1 (6 bases). CDR1 SGHVS and CDR2 FQNEAQ come from the germline V gene. Between the trimmed V and J ends, which lost 2 bases and 2 bases, there was a span of 13 bases. CDR3 length: 16 amino acids. CDR3 amino acids: CASSLWSGDGNQPQHF. CDR3 nucleotide sequence: TGTGCCAGCAGCTTATGGTCAGGGGATGGCAATCAGCCCCAGCATTTT. The complete variable domain, with remaining parts taken from reference TRBV7-8 and TRBJ1-5, reads GAGVSQSPRYKVAKRGQDVALRCDPISGHVSLFWYQQALGQGPEFLTYFQNEAQLDKSGLPSDRFFAERPEGSVSTLKIQRTQQEDSAVYLCASSLWSGDGNQPQHFGDGTRLSIL.

V is TRBV5-1 and J is TRBJ2-5, with 9 bases that match TRBD2. Germline-derived CDR1 and CDR2 are SGHRS and YFSETQ. The CDR3 length is 17 residues. The ends lost 0 bases at V and 4 bases at J; junction bases unmatched: 10. The CDR3 region has the DNA TGCGCCAGCAGCTTGGGGCAGGGGCCAGCGGGGGGAGAGACCCAGTACTTC. Amino acid sequence: CASSLGQGPAGGETQYF. Variable domain in full (rest from reference TRBV5-1 and TRBJ2-5): KAGVTQTPRYLIKTRGQQVTLSCSPISGHRSVSWYQQTPGQGLQFLFEYFSETQRNKGNFPGRFSGRQFSNSRSEMNVSTLELGDSALYLCASSLGQGPAGGETQYFGPGTRLLVL.

This rearrangement joins TRBV9 to TRBJ2-2, with 8 nucleotides matching TRBD1. The CDR3 is made up of 14 amino acids. Per germline, CDR1 SGDLS and CDR2 YYNGEE. V lost 3 bases, J lost 4 bases, and 2 bases stayed unmatched. CDR3 region: CASSADRATGELFF. The CDR3 bases are TGTGCCAGCAGCGCGGACAGGGCCACCGGGGAGCTGTTTTTT.

The V gene is TRBV4-2, the J gene TRBJ1-4; 9 bases agree with TRBD1. The length of the CDR3 is 15 residues. Germline loops: CDR1 LGHNA, CDR2 YNFKEQ. Trimming removed 1 base from V and 6 bases from J; junction bases left unmatched: 3. CDR3 nucleotides: TGTGCCAGCAGCCAAGGGGACAGGGATGATGAAAAACTGTTTTTT. It yields the protein CASSQGDRDDEKLFF.

The V gene is TRBV5-1, the J gene TRBJ2-5; D remains unclear. This CDR3 has 13 residues. V shed 0 bases and J shed 3 bases, with 6 bases lying between them. CDR1 and CDR2 from the germline V gene are SGHRS and YFSETQ. CDR3 nucleotide sequence: TGCGCCAGCAGCTTGGGTGCAGAAGAGACCCAGTACTTC. As protein: CASSLGAEETQYF.

The chain joins TRBV7-9 to TRBJ2-3; 7 bases are shared with TRBD1. Looked up from germline, CDR1 is SEHNR and CDR2 is FQNEAQ (reference sequence). The junction had 13 bases not matched to a gene; V was cut back by 7 bases and J by 3 bases. The CDR3 has 16 amino acids. CDR3 coding DNA: TGTGCCAGCACCCTCGGTGAGGGGGCGCGGACAGATACGCAGTATTTT. This gives the protein CASTLGEGARTDTQYF.

V and J are TRBV7-6 and TRBJ2-5, with TRBD1 as a possible D gene (8 bases). This CDR3 is built from 15 residues. The V and J ends lost 0 bases and 4 bases respectively, with 12 bases between them. Germline V gene data show CDR1 as SGHVS and CDR2 as FNYEAQ. The CDR3 here is CASSLAHRGGETQYF. In DNA, the CDR3 is TGTGCCAGCAGCTTAGCACACAGGGGGGGAGAGACCCAGTACTTC.